One sample yielded the 26 T cell receptor beta chains listed below, sequenced in a study of cytomegalovirus exposure and HLA in healthy donors. It was with 60 Vbeta and 13 Jbeta primers that the PCR ran. Profiled with immunoSEQ multiplex PCR; TCRdb holds only in-frame clones, not every one. The sample includes around 100,000 clones, nearly 80% of them seen just once. Material: PBMCs. These receptors all come from a man in his 60s in good health and CMV-seropositive.

V usage is TRBV7-6 and J usage is TRBJ2-5; maybe TRBD1 (6 bases). The CDR3 extends over 16 amino acids. Trimming removed 2 bases from V and 1 base from J, with 14 bases in between. Per the germline V gene, CDR1 is SGHVS and CDR2 is FNYEAQ. CDR3 region: CASSLTRGHPQETQYF. The CDR3, as DNA: TGTGCCAGCAGCTTAACCCGGGGACACCCCCAAGAGACCCAGTACTTC. The entire variable domain, with the rest obtained from reference TRBV7-6 and TRBJ2-5, is as follows: GAGVSQSPRYKVTKRGQDVALRCDPISGHVSLYWYRQALGQGPEFLTYFNYEAQQDKSGLPNDRFSAERPEGSISTLTIQRTEQRDSAMYRCASSLTRGHPQETQYFGPGTRLLVL.

The chain recombines TRBV7-8 with TRBJ1-5; D may be TRBD1 (6 bases). V was trimmed by 3 bases and J by 0 bases, leaving 9 bases between them. Germline V gene lookup returns CDR1 SGHVS and CDR2 FQNEAQ. This CDR3 contains 15 residues. The chain's CDR3 is CASSFRGYSNQPQHF. Written as DNA, the CDR3 is TGTGCCAGCAGCTTCAGGGGTTATAGCAATCAGCCCCAGCATTTT.

This chain connects TRBV7-9 to TRBJ2-3; 8 positions agree with TRBD1. CDR1 and CDR2 from the germline V gene are SEHNR and FQNEAQ (reference sequence). V shed 4 bases and J 6 bases; nucleotides not matched to a gene: 3. The CDR3 is made up of 13 amino acids. The CDR3 DNA reads as TGTGCCAGCAGCTCCACAGGGGGGGATACGCAGTATTTT. Amino acid sequence: CASSSTGGDTQYF.

This clone appeared a few times. This chain links TRBV10-3 with TRBJ2-7; D gene uncertain. The CDR3 loop spans 11 amino acids. V dropped 4 bases and J dropped 5 bases, with 6 bases sitting between them. Germline loops: CDR1 ENHRY, CDR2 SYGVKD. The DNA of the CDR3 is TGTGCCATCAGTGCAGTGGACGAGCAGTACTTC. Its protein product is CAISAVDEQYF.

With respect to this clone: Other DNA variants within this sample encode the same CDR3. V gene TRBV5-1 combines with J gene TRBJ2-5; tentative D call: TRBD1 (7 bases). Trimming left V 4 bases short and J 2 bases short, with 12 bases between. Per germline, CDR1 SGHRS and CDR2 YFSETQ. The CDR3 length is 14 residues. The CDR3 DNA follows: TGCGCCAGCAGCCCAGCAGGGGGGCAAGAGACCCAGTACTTC. Translating gives CASSPAGGQETQYF. The full variable domain, completed using reference TRBV5-1 and TRBJ2-5, is KAGVTQTPRYLIKTRGQQVTLSCSPISGHRSVSWYQQTPGQGLQFLFEYFSETQRNKGNFPGRFSGRQFSNSRSEMNVSTLELGDSALYLCASSPAGGQETQYFGPGTRLLVL.

V and J are TRBV4-3 and TRBJ2-3, with 13 bases identical to TRBD2. From germline, CDR1 is LGHNA and CDR2 YSLEER. The V segment lost 4 bases and the J segment 2 bases; nucleotides outside the gene matches: 3. CDR3 size: 16 residues. CDR3 DNA: TGCGCCAGCAGCCTGACTAGCGGGGGGTCCACAGATACGCAGTATTTT. This codes for CASSLTSGGSTDTQYF.

J is TRBJ2-7 and V is TRBV11-2; TRBD2 matches at 7 bases. The CDR3 is made up of 13 amino acids. V lost 5 bases and J lost 2; bases outside the gene matches: 3. Germline loops: CDR1 SGHAT, CDR2 FQNNGV. The CDR3: CASSRGETYEQYF. The CDR3 coding sequence is TGTGCCAGCAGCCGGGGGGAAACCTACGAGCAGTACTTC. Drawing the rest from reference TRBV11-2 and TRBJ2-7, the complete variable domain is EAGVAQSPRYKIIEKRQSVAFWCNPISGHATLYWYQQILGQGPKLLIQFQNNGVVDDSQLPKDRFSAERLKGVDSTLKIQPAKLEDSAVYLCASSRGETYEQYFGPGTRLTVT.

This clone came up a few times. The chain employs TRBV7-2 and TRBJ1-1; D is ambiguous. V dropped 5 bases and J dropped 1 base, with 5 bases sitting between them. Germline loops: CDR1 SGHTA, CDR2 FQGNSA. CDR3 length: 12 residues. The CDR3, as DNA: TGTGCCAGCAGCGACTGGAACACTGAAGCTTTCTTT. This codes for CASSDWNTEAFF.

The rearrangement joins TRBV14 to TRBJ2-7; 7 bases line up with TRBD1. Trimming at V came to 7 bases and at J to 3 bases, leaving 9 bases not matched to a gene. CDR3 length equals 14 residues. From germline, CDR1 is SGHDN and CDR2 FVKESK. The DNA for the CDR3 is TGTGCCAGCAAACCACAGGGACAGCTCTACGAGCAGTACTTC. Its translation is CASKPQGQLYEQYF.

On this clone: At the DNA level, this CDR3 is encoded by other sequences in the same sample as well. The chain is built from TRBV19 and TRBJ2-5; tentatively, D is TRBD1 (6 bases). Germline-derived CDR1 and CDR2 are LNHDA and SQIVND (reference sequence). The CDR3 sequence is 13 residues long. Trimming stripped 3 bases from V and 7 bases from J, with 12 bases between. The CDR3 region is CASSMGAVGTQYF. CDR3 in DNA: TGTGCCAGTAGTATGGGGGCTGTAGGGACCCAGTACTTC. Full variable domain (missing parts from reference TRBV19 and TRBJ2-5): DGGITQSPKYLFRKEGQNVTLSCEQNLNHDAMYWYRQDPGQGLRLIYYSQIVNDFQKGDIAEGYSVSREKKESFPLTVTSAQKNPTAFYLCASSMGAVGTQYFGPGTRLLVL.

This chain connects TRBV6-1 to TRBJ2-5, with 7 bases matching TRBD1. The CDR3 length is 15 residues. Germline CDR1 reads MNHNS; CDR2 reads SASEGT. V dropped 2 bases and J dropped 1; count of bases not matched to a gene: 4. The DNA for the CDR3 is TGTGCCAGCAGTGAAAATACAGGGGCCCAAGAGACCCAGTACTTC. It is translated as CASSENTGAQETQYF.

The V call is TRBV5-4, the J call TRBJ2-5; 12 bases line up with TRBD2. Germline V CDR1 and CDR2: SGHNT, YYREEE (reference sequence). The CDR3 length is 15 residues. V dropped 1 base and J dropped 10; count of bases not matched to a gene: 8. This CDR3 is CASSLPSSGGASQYF. Here the CDR3 DNA reads TGTGCCAGCAGCTTGCCCTCTAGCGGGGGGGCCAGCCAGTACTTC.

The chain combines TRBV4-2 with TRBJ2-3; 12 nucleotides line up with TRBD2. The CDR3 has 19 amino acids. J lost 0 bases, V lost 0 bases, and 7 bases had no gene match. Germline V gene sequence: CDR1 LGHNA, CDR2 YNFKEQ. CDR3 in amino acids: CASSQDTSGGTSSTDTQYF. The CDR3 bases are TGTGCCAGCAGCCAAGACACTAGCGGGGGGACTTCTAGCACAGATACGCAGTATTTT.

The chain has TRBV18 and TRBJ2-5, with D possibly being TRBD2 (6 bases). The CDR3 loop spans 15 amino acids. The germline V gene has CDR1 KGHSH and CDR2 LQKENI. V was pared by 3 bases and J by 3 bases, with 14 bases between. This chain's CDR3 is CASSPFNRREETQYF. The DNA of the CDR3 is TGTGCCAGCTCACCTTTCAATAGGAGGGAAGAGACCCAGTACTTC.

This chain joins TRBV2 and TRBJ2-7; D possibly corresponds to TRBD1 (8 bases). This CDR3 spans 14 amino acids. Trimming left V 5 bases short and J 4 bases short, with 15 bases between. The germline gives CDR1 SNHLY, CDR2 FYNNEI. CDR3 nucleotide sequence: TGTGCCAGCAGTTCACAGGGGGGGGGTTACGAGCAGTACTTC. Its protein is CASSSQGGGYEQYF.

The chain combines TRBV5-5 with TRBJ2-2, with 11 bases fitting TRBD2. The V gene's germline CDR1 is SGHKS and CDR2 YYEKEE (reference sequence). V was clipped by 4 bases and J by 9 bases; unmatched bases: 5. This CDR3 has 14 amino acids. The CDR3 nucleotides read TGTGCCAGCAGCCAAACTAGCGGGGGAAGGGAGCTGTTTTTT. Translated, it gives CASSQTSGGRELFF.

Notes on this clone: Germline and junction disagree at one end, which may indicate a read error. The J gene is TRBJ1-2, the V gene TRBV7-9, with D perhaps TRBD1 (6 bases). The V gene's germline CDR1 is SEHNR and CDR2 FQNEAQ (reference sequence). The CDR3 spans 12 residues. The CDR3 nucleotides are TGTTCCAGCAGCTCCGGACAGTTCGGCTACACCTTC. Translating gives CSSSSGQFGYTF.

V is TRBV7-2 and J is TRBJ2-5, with D hard to call. Germline assignment: CDR1 SGHTA and CDR2 FQGNSA. With 4 bases removed from V and 5 bases from J, the gap between germline ends came to 11 bases. This CDR3 is built from 13 residues. This chain's CDR3 is CASSSTQQETQYF. The CDR3 DNA reads as TGTGCCAGCAGCTCCACCCAACAGGAGACCCAGTACTTC.

Comment on this clone: This sequence may be a read error, since a much larger clone differs from it by one base. Other DNA sequences from this sample encode an identical CDR3 as well. V is TRBV29-1 and J is TRBJ1-1; TRBD1 matches 9 bases. The germline CDR1 and CDR2 sequences are SQVTM and ANQGSEA. The CDR3 is 13 residues long. In DNA form, the CDR3 reads TGCAGCGTTGAGACAGGGGGGGACACTGAGGCTTTCTTT. It encodes CSVETGGDTEAFF.

In this sample, this clone turned up a few times. The genes are TRBV9 and TRBJ1-4; D might be TRBD1 (5 bases). The CDR3 is 14 residues long. From germline, CDR1 is SGDLS and CDR2 YYNGEE. V lost 3 bases, J lost 3 bases, and 9 bases lay in between. The CDR3, as DNA: TGTGCCAGCAGCGCACGACAGTCTAATGAAAAACTGTTTTTT. As protein: CASSARQSNEKLFF.

The chain joins TRBV5-1 to TRBJ1-6, with D hard to call. CDR1 is SGHRS and CDR2 is YFSETQ in the germline V gene. This CDR3 contains 13 residues. V was clipped by 4 bases and J by 10 bases, with 12 bases between them. CDR3 sequence reads: CASSRTAGSPLHF. DNA of the CDR3: TGCGCCAGCAGCAGGACCGCGGGGTCACCCCTCCACTTT.

V is TRBV21-1 and J is TRBJ2-5; the D call in the table, TRBD2, was not verified against the DNA. TRBV21-1 is given as a pseudogene. CDR3 size: 12 residues. This chain's CDR3 is CASRGGRETQYF. Written as DNA, the CDR3 is TGTGCCAGTCGGGGGGGCCGGGAGACCCAGTACTTC.

The chain is built from TRBV2 and TRBJ1-6; D may be TRBD1 (5 bases). V was cut by 4 bases and J by 10 bases, with 14 bases left in between. This CDR3 is built from 14 residues. Per the germline V gene, CDR1 is SNHLY and CDR2 is FYNNEI. CDR3 nucleotides: TGTGCCAGCAGTGCCATGCAGGGTCGGTCACCCCTCCACTTT. It codes for CASSAMQGRSPLHF.

The chain has TRBV10-2 and TRBJ1-5; weak D call: TRBD1 (6 bases). V was cut by 6 bases and J by 2 bases, with 20 bases left in between. The CDR3 is 17 amino acids. Germline V gene data show CDR1 as WSHSY and CDR2 as SAAADI. Written as DNA, the CDR3 is TGCGCCAGCAGCTCTTCTACAGGGACCTGGGGCAATCAGCCCCAGCATTTT. Its translation: CASSSSTGTWGNQPQHF.

This clone was seen just once. Other DNA sequences in this sample translate to the same CDR3. The CDR3 DNA reads TGTGCCAGCTCACCAAGACAGGGCAATCAGCCCCAGCATTTT. This encodes CASSPRQGNQPQHF. The chain carries TRBV18 and TRBJ1-5, with D perhaps matching TRBD1 (6 bases). Trimming pared 2 bases from V and 2 bases from J, leaving 7 bases between. The germline V gene encodes CDR1 KGHSH and CDR2 LQKENI. The CDR3 has 14 residues.

The table lists this clone with a few counts. The CDR3 region has the DNA TGTGCCAGCACCTGTGCCTACGAGCAGTACTTC. Translation gives CASTCAYEQYF. The chain couples TRBV21-1 to TRBJ2-7; TRBD2 was called by the table and not checked on the DNA. TRBV21-1 is reported as a pseudogene. The CDR3 loop spans 11 amino acids.